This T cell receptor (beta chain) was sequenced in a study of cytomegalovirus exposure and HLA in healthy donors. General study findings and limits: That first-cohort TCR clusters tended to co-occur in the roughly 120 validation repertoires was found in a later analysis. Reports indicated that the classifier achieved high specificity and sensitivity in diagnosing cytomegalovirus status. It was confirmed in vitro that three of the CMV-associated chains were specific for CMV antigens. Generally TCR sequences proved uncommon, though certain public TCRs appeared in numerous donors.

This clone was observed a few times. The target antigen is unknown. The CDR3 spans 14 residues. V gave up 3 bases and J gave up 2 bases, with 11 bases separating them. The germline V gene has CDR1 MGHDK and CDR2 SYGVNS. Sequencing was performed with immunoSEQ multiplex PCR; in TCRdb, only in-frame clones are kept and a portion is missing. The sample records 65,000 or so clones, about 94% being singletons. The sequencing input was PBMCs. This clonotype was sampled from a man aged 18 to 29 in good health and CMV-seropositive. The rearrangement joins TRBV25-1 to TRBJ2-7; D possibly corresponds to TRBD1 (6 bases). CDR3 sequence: CASSETGGAYEQYF. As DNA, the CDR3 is TGTGCCAGCAGTGAGACAGGTGGGGCCTACGAGCAGTACTTC.